A single T cell receptor beta chain is shown here with its context. The data stem from a study of shared clonotypes between healthy human individuals. Adults of Caucasian background living in Nashville, Tennessee made up all donors. Running of the assay took place at deep level. Generated by immunoSEQ multiplex PCR, the TCRdb table keeps only in-frame clones and is missing some. This sample has roughly 120,000 clones, with around 73% found just once. V lost 7 bases, J lost 4 bases, and 11 bases lay in between. CDR1 and CDR2 from the germline V gene are MNHNS and SASEGT. This CDR3 has 13 amino acids. The rearrangement uses TRBV6-1 and TRBJ1-5, with unresolved D. Sequenced material: memory CD8+ T cells sorted from blood. Subset reported: CD45RO+ cells pooled with CCR7-negative TemRA cells. The sequence was collected from a woman aged 25 to 45 in good health. CDR3 in DNA: TGTGCCAGCACTGTGGACGAGAATCAGCCCCAGCATTTT. Translation: CASTVDENQPQHF.